One TCR beta chain is described in this entry. The data originate from a study of blood T cell repertoires in COVID-19. Overall study: T cells, B-cell-depleted T cells, or PBMCs supplied cDNA or gDNA.

CDR1 SQVTM and CDR2 ANQGSEA come from the germline V gene. Trimming removed 4 bases from V and 5 bases from J, with 14 bases in between. The CDR3 is made up of 13 amino acids. The table came from immunoSEQ multiplex PCR; TCRdb's copy has only in-frame clones and leaves some out. This table holds 68,000 or so clones, roughly three quarters found once. The source material was peripheral blood. The chain combines TRBV29-1 with TRBJ1-1, with D perhaps TRBD1 (5 bases). The clonotype comes from a woman aged 50 to 60 with acute or convalescent COVID-19. CDR3 in amino acids: CSVVWGVGTEAFF. Written as DNA, the CDR3 is TGCAGCGTTGTTTGGGGCGTAGGGACTGAAGCTTTCTTT.